This is a list of T cell receptor beta chains from one sample in a study of OX40 agonist ivuxolimab in advanced cancers. Profiled with immunoSEQ multiplex PCR; TCRdb holds only in-frame clones, not every one. Among 70,000 or so clones listed, around 83% were seen once. The sample was CD4+ or CD8+ T cells sorted from blood, taken in a trial of the OX40 agonist ivuxolimab. Receptor source: an adult with an advanced solid tumor such as melanoma, head and neck, liver or kidney cancer. Both conserved end residues are part of each CDR3. The D gene is left open where the match is weak. Clone size appears in some rows only: once, few, many, or a class for an expanded clone.

cdr3_nt cdr3_aa d_call j_call clone_size v_call
TGCGCCAGCAGCCAATTACGGACAAGGGCTCCCACTGAAGCTTTCTTT CASSQLRTRAPTEAFF . TRBJ1-1 . TRBV4-1
TGCGCCAGCAGCCGAGAGACCGGGAATTCACCCCTCCACTTT CASSRETGNSPLHF . TRBJ1-6 . TRBV4-1
TGCGCCAGCAGCTCAAGACTATCGCTGTTTTTT CASSSRLSLFF . TRBJ2-2 medium-sized TRBV4-1
TGTGCCAGCAGCGTCCAGGGGTTAGGAGAAAAACTGTTTTTT CASSVQGLGEKLFF . TRBJ1-4 . TRBV4-2
TGTGCCAGCACAGGGGACCCAGCGGCCGGGGAGCTGTTTTTT CASTGDPAAGELFF . TRBJ2-2 . TRBV28
TGTGCCAGCAGGAGGGGGAGGGGCTACGAGCAGTACTTC CASRRGRGYEQYF . TRBJ2-7 few TRBV28
TGCGCCAGCAGCCAAAATAACGGGGCAGATACGCAGTATTTT CASSQNNGADTQYF . TRBJ2-3 . TRBV4-3
TGTGCCAGCAGCGCCTTGACAGGGACCAGCAATCAGCCCCAGCATTTT CASSALTGTSNQPQHF TRBD1 TRBJ1-5 . TRBV11-2
TGTGCCACCTCGACCTCTGGCTATGGCTACACCTTC CATSTSGYGYTF . TRBJ1-2 . TRBV6-5
TGTGCCAGTACCCCGACAGGGGTCTATGGCTACACCTTC CASTPTGVYGYTF TRBD1 TRBJ1-2 . TRBV19
TGTGCCAGCAGCTTAGCCCGCCCCGGAACAACTAGTGAAAAACTGTTTTTT CASSLARPGTTSEKLFF . TRBJ1-4 . TRBV7-2
TGTGCCAGTATGACGGGGAGGGCCGGGTACACCGGGGAGCTGTTTTTT CASMTGRAGYTGELFF TRBD2 TRBJ2-2 . TRBV19
TGTGCCAGTAGTCCTAGGACCCCCGGGGAGCTGTTTTTT CASSPRTPGELFF . TRBJ2-2 once TRBV19
TGTGCCAGCAGCTTTTCCGGGACTAGCTTAGAGACCCAGTACTTC CASSFSGTSLETQYF TRBD2 TRBJ2-5 . TRBV5-5
TGTGCCAGCAGCTTAGTTTCCGGCACAGATACGCAGTATTTT CASSLVSGTDTQYF . TRBJ2-3 few TRBV7-3
TGTGCCTGGAACCCCCACCACGCAGGGGGGGAAAAACTGTTTTTT CAWNPHHAGGEKLFF TRBD1 TRBJ1-4 once TRBV30
TGTGCCTGGACTTTGGGACAGTCAGATACGCAGTATTTT CAWTLGQSDTQYF TRBD1 TRBJ2-3 . TRBV30
TGCGCCAGCAGCTTGTCCGGAAAGCAGTTCTTC CASSLSGKQFF . TRBJ2-1 . TRBV5-1
TGTGCCAGCAGCGGGACAGTCTCTGGAAACACCATATATTTT CASSGTVSGNTIYF TRBD1 TRBJ1-3 . TRBV7-2
TGCGCCAGCAGCCAAGTGATTTATGGGTCCTACAATGAGCAGTTCTTC CASSQVIYGSYNEQFF . TRBJ2-1 . TRBV4-3
TGTGCCAGCAGTTCCCCGGGCCGAAAACCGGGAGAGACCCAGTACTTC CASSSPGRKPGETQYF . TRBJ2-5 . TRBV28
TGTGCCAGCAGCGGACAGGGGGCGGCTGAAGCTTTCTTT CASSGQGAAEAFF TRBD1 TRBJ1-1 . TRBV9
TGTGCCAGCAGTTTAACCCCGGGACAGGGAGGTGAAAAACTGTTTTTT CASSLTPGQGGEKLFF TRBD1 TRBJ1-4 . TRBV6-6
TGTGCCTACAGGAGGCGGGAGGACGAGCAGTACTTC CAYRRREDEQYF TRBD2 TRBJ2-7 . TRBV5-4
TGTGCCAGCAGCACATCCGGGAGCAATCAGCCCCAGCATTTT CASSTSGSNQPQHF . TRBJ1-5 . TRBV7-2
TGTGCCAGCAGCTTAGGAGGCGGTAACTATGGCTACACCTTC CASSLGGGNYGYTF . TRBJ1-2 . TRBV7-6
TGTGCCAGCAGCGTAGCCCCCACCTACGAGCAGTACTTC CASSVAPTYEQYF . TRBJ2-7 . TRBV9
TGCGCCAGCAGCTCCCTCCGGGGGAGGACTGAAGCTTTCTTT CASSSLRGRTEAFF . TRBJ1-1 . TRBV5-1
TGCGCCAGCAGCTTTATGCAGGGGGCCCGATATGGCTACACCTTC CASSFMQGARYGYTF TRBD1 TRBJ1-2 . TRBV5-1
TGTGCCAGCAGCTCAGCCTGGAGGGCAGGACAAGAGACCCAGTACTTC CASSSAWRAGQETQYF . TRBJ2-5 . TRBV11-3
TGCAGCGTTGAACCTCTCGGGCGGTACAATGAGCAGTTCTTC CSVEPLGRYNEQFF . TRBJ2-1 . TRBV29-1
TGTGCCAGCTCACCACCGGGGCGGGGCATATACAATGAGCAGTTCTTC CASSPPGRGIYNEQFF . TRBJ2-1 . TRBV18
TGTGCCAGCAGCCGGCAGGGGGAGAACACTGAAGCTTTCTTT CASSRQGENTEAFF TRBD1 TRBJ1-1 . TRBV7-2
TGTGCCAGCAGCCCTACCGGACAGGGAGGTCAGCCCCAGCATTTT CASSPTGQGGQPQHF TRBD1 TRBJ1-5 . TRBV5-5
TGTGCCAGCAGCCGACAGGGAAACACTGAAGCTTTCTTT CASSRQGNTEAFF TRBD1 TRBJ1-1 . TRBV11-3
TGCGCCAGCAGCTTGGGAGTCGGACAGGGCTACGAGCAGTACTTC CASSLGVGQGYEQYF TRBD1 TRBJ2-7 . TRBV5-1
TGTGCCACCAGCAGAGAGACCGGGGTTTGGGGAAACACTGAAGCTTTCTTT CATSRETGVWGNTEAFF . TRBJ1-1 . TRBV15
TGCGCCAGCAGCCTACAGGGGATCACAGATACGCAGTATTTT CASSLQGITDTQYF TRBD1 TRBJ2-3 once TRBV5-1
TGCGCCAGCAGCCAAACCCGGACAGACGGCTACACCTTC CASSQTRTDGYTF . TRBJ1-2 . TRBV4-1
TGTGCCAGCAGCTTCCCGGAGACAAGGTTGCGCAATGAGCAGTTCTTC CASSFPETRLRNEQFF . TRBJ2-1 . TRBV28
TGTGCCAGCAGCCCCTACGACGAGCAGTACTTC CASSPYDEQYF . TRBJ2-7 . TRBV11-2
TGTGCCATCAGATTGGACAGCCAATCTGGGGCCAACGTCCTGACTTTC CAIRLDSQSGANVLTF . TRBJ2-6 . TRBV10-3
TGTGCCAGCAGCTTAGCGGGGGCCCAACTAGGCTACACCTTC CASSLAGAQLGYTF . TRBJ1-2 . TRBV7-2
TGTGCCAGCAGCTTAGACAGGGGCTTTTCCTACGAGCAGTACTTC CASSLDRGFSYEQYF TRBD1 TRBJ2-7 . TRBV7-8
TGCGCCAGCAGCTTGGGTGCAAGCGGGACGGGGAATGAGCAGTTCTTC CASSLGASGTGNEQFF TRBD2 TRBJ2-1 . TRBV5-1
TGTGCCAGCAAAAAGCGGGGGATAGAAGAGACCCAGTACTTC CASKKRGIEETQYF TRBD2 TRBJ2-5 . TRBV6-6
TGTGCCAGCAGCTTTACAGGGAATAATTCACCCCTCCACTTT CASSFTGNNSPLHF . TRBJ1-6 . TRBV11-1
TGTGCCAGCATCACCCCCGGCTCGAGGACCAGGGAAAATCAGCCCCAGCATTTT CASITPGSRTRENQPQHF . TRBJ1-5 . TRBV5-6
TGTGCCAGCAGCAAAAGAAGCGGGGGCCCGAACACCGGGGAGCTGTTTTTT CASSKRSGGPNTGELFF . TRBJ2-2 . TRBV21-1